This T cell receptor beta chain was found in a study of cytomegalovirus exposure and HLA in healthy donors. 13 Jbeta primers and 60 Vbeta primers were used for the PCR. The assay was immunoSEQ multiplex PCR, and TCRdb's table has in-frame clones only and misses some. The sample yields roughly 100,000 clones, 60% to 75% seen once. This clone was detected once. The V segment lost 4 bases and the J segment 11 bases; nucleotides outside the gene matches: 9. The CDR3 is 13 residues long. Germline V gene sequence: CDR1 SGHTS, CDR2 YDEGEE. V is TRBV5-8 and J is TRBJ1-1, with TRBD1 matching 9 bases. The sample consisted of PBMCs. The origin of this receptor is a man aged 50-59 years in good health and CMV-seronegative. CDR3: CASSPGQGFSAFF. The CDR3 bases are TGTGCCAGCAGCCCGGGACAGGGATTTTCTGCTTTCTTT.